Shown below are 23 T cell receptor beta chains from a single sample sequenced in a study of blood T cell repertoires in COVID-19. Libraries were prepared by immunoSEQ multiplex PCR; TCRdb keeps only in-frame clonotypes and omits some of them. Of roughly 250,000 clones listed, about 83% are singletons. Sequenced input: peripheral blood. The source is a woman aged 40 to 55 who had recovered from COVID-19.

The chain couples TRBV28 to TRBJ2-5; 9 bases are shared with TRBD1. Germline V CDR1 and CDR2: MDHEN, SYDVKM. This CDR3 is built from 15 residues. Losses at the gene ends were 5 bases for V and 5 bases for J; bases not matched to a gene: 9. This chain's CDR3 is CASSPRTGERETQYF. In nucleotides, the CDR3 is TGTGCCAGCAGTCCCCGGACAGGGGAAAGGGAGACCCAGTACTTC.

J is TRBJ1-3 and V is TRBV5-6; 7 bases fit TRBD1. Germline loops: CDR1 SGHDT, CDR2 YYEEEE. With V trimmed by 3 bases and J by 4 bases, 7 bases remained unmatched. The CDR3 covers 15 residues. The CDR3 DNA reads TGTGCCAGCAGCTCAGGGGGGAGAATAGGAAACACCATATATTTT. The encoded protein is CASSSGGRIGNTIYF.

V is TRBV2 and J is TRBJ1-5, with TRBD1 as a possible D gene (5 bases). CDR3 length: 13 amino acids. Germline values: CDR1 SNHLY, CDR2 FYNNEI. Trimming removed 8 bases at V and 4 bases at J, with 12 bases between. The CDR3 loop reads CASALGVNQPQHF. Written as DNA, the CDR3 is TGTGCCAGCGCCCTAGGGGTGAATCAGCCCCAGCATTTT.

The rearrangement uses TRBV10-1 and TRBJ2-7; no clear D gene. The V and J ends lost 3 bases and 7 bases respectively, with 10 bases between them. The CDR3 sequence is 12 residues long. Germline values: CDR1 WNHNN, CDR2 SYGVQD (reference sequence). In DNA, the CDR3 is TGCGCCAGCAGTGAAGCGTCACGGGAGCAGTACTTC. Its translation is CASSEASREQYF.

The V call is TRBV5-1, the J call TRBJ1-2; TRBD1 is a possible D gene (5 bases). The CDR3 runs to 14 residues. V was cut by 2 bases and J by 0 bases, with 8 bases left in between. Germline CDR1 SGHRS, CDR2 YFSETQ. The CDR3 nucleotides are TGCGCCAGCAGCTTCGGGGGAGCTAACTATGGCTACACCTTC. Protein product: CASSFGGANYGYTF.

J is TRBJ1-5 and V is TRBV10-3; 7 nucleotides line up with TRBD1. The trim removed 6 bases at V and 7 bases at J, leaving 6 bases unmatched. CDR1 and CDR2 from the germline V gene are ENHRY and SYGVKD. The CDR3 is made up of 13 amino acids. DNA of the CDR3: TGTGCCATCAGACAGGGGAGCGGGCAGCCCCAGCATTTT. Protein sequence: CAIRQGSGQPQHF.

The V gene is TRBV3-1 (or the pseudogene TRBV3-2), the J gene TRBJ1-5; 9 nucleotides match TRBD1. V lost 2 bases to trimming and J lost 5 bases; unmatched junction nucleotides: 1. Germline V gene lookup returns CDR1 LGHDT and CDR2 YNNKEL (reference sequence). CDR3 length: 14 amino acids. CDR3 sequence: CASSQNRGHQPQHF. The DNA for the CDR3 is TGTGCCAGCAGCCAAAACAGGGGGCATCAGCCCCAGCATTTT.

This chain connects TRBV30 to TRBJ1-2, with 8 bases lining up with TRBD1. Germline CDR1 GTSNPN, CDR2 SVGIG (reference sequence). The CDR3 length is 12 residues. The V segment lost 3 bases and the J segment 5 bases; nucleotides outside the gene matches: 2. The CDR3 bases are TGTGCCTGGAGAGGGACAGGTTATGGCTACACCTTC. Its protein is CAWRGTGYGYTF. The whole variable domain, filled in from reference TRBV30 and TRBJ1-2, reads SQTIHQWPATLVQPVGSPLSLECTVEGTSNPNLYWYRQAAGRGLQLLFYSVGIGQISSEVPQNLSASRPQDRQFILSSKKLLLSDSGFYLCAWRGTGYGYTFGSGTRLTVV.

This chain connects TRBV29-1 to TRBJ2-3, with TRBD2 matching over 8 bases. The germline V gene encodes CDR1 SQVTM and CDR2 ANQGSEA. Trimming took 8 bases from V and 7 from J; bases not matched to a gene: 11. This CDR3 has 13 residues. CDR3 coding DNA: TGCAGCACCGGGACTAGGGTGGGAAATACGCAGTATTTT. It encodes CSTGTRVGNTQYF.

The CDR3 nucleotides read TGTGCCACCAGCAGACCGGACAGGGTTTCTACAAACATTCAGTACTTC. Its protein is CATSRPDRVSTNIQYF. The chain combines TRBV15 with TRBJ2-4, with 8 bases matching TRBD1. In germline, CDR1 is LNHNV, CDR2 YYDKDF (reference sequence). Unmatched junction bases numbered 9, after V lost 2 bases and J lost 6 bases. The length of the CDR3 is 16 residues.

The rearrangement links TRBV30 to TRBJ1-1, with D unresolved. The CDR3 is 15 amino acids. The V end lost 3 bases, the J end lost 0 bases, and 14 bases lay between the germline ends. In germline, CDR1 is GTSNPN, CDR2 SVGIG (reference sequence). As DNA, the CDR3 is TGTGCCTGGAGGGTTCGGAGCACCTTGAACACTGAAGCTTTCTTT. Amino acid sequence: CAWRVRSTLNTEAFF.

This chain links TRBV4-1 with TRBJ2-7; D unresolved. The germline V gene encodes CDR1 MGHRA and CDR2 YSYEKL. V lost 1 base, J lost 0 bases, and 10 bases lay in between. This CDR3 is built from 15 residues. As DNA, the CDR3 is TGCGCCAGCAGCCAAGGAGTTTTAAGCTCCTACGAGCAGTACTTC. It is translated as CASSQGVLSSYEQYF.

The chain has TRBV4-1 and TRBJ1-1, with D tentatively TRBD1 (6 bases). CDR3 length: 17 amino acids. The V gene's germline CDR1 is MGHRA and CDR2 YSYEKL. Trimming removed 4 bases from V and 1 base from J, with 19 bases in between. CDR3 nucleotide sequence: TGCGCCAGCAGCCGCGGACAGTCGCCAGCGGAGAACACTGAAGCTTTCTTT. Its protein product is CASSRGQSPAENTEAFF.

This clone is a singleton in its sample. The CDR3 coding sequence is TGTGCCAGCAGCAAAGTTGTGGGGGGGTCTTACAATGAGCAGTTCTTC. As protein: CASSKVVGGSYNEQFF. This chain connects TRBV21-1 to TRBJ2-1; the table gives TRBD2 as D, unverified against the DNA. TRBV21-1 is a pseudogene segment. The CDR3 runs 16 residues.

The chain combines TRBV10-3 with TRBJ1-3, with no clear D. V lost 11 bases and J 1 base, leaving 9 bases between the germline ends. CDR1 and CDR2 (germline): ENHRY, SYGVKD. This CDR3 comprises 12 residues. DNA of the CDR3: TGTGCCTATTCAGATTCTGGAAACACCATATATTTT. It yields the protein CAYSDSGNTIYF.

The chain uses TRBV5-1 and TRBJ2-1; D not certain. Germline CDR1 is SGHRS and CDR2 is YFSETQ. The CDR3 consists of 15 residues. With 0 bases removed from V and 4 bases from J, the gap between germline ends came to 11 bases. CDR3 in DNA: TGCGCCAGCAGCTTGGTCACAGCAGGATACAATGAGCAGTTCTTC. This sequence encodes CASSLVTAGYNEQFF. The full variable domain, with the rest looked up from reference TRBV5-1 and TRBJ2-1, is KAGVTQTPRYLIKTRGQQVTLSCSPISGHRSVSWYQQTPGQGLQFLFEYFSETQRNKGNFPGRFSGRQFSNSRSEMNVSTLELGDSALYLCASSLVTAGYNEQFFGPGTRLTVL.

This clone has just a few counts. The chain uses TRBV3-1 (or the pseudogene TRBV3-2) and TRBJ1-2; perhaps TRBD1 as D (6 bases). Between the trimmed V and J ends, which lost 3 bases and 8 bases, there was a span of 13 bases. This CDR3 contains 13 residues. From germline, CDR1 is LGHDT and CDR2 YNNKEL (reference sequence). The CDR3 protein is CASSHGGLSGYTF. In DNA, the CDR3 is TGTGCCAGCAGCCATGGGGGCCTATCGGGCTACACCTTC.

The chain uses TRBV28 and TRBJ2-4; 9 nucleotides agree with TRBD2. The CDR3 runs to 15 residues. Germline-derived CDR1 and CDR2 are MDHEN and SYDVKM. With 8 bases clipped from V and 2 bases from J, the junction kept 7 bases outside the gene matches. CDR3 in amino acids: CASGSGGIPKNIQYF. DNA of the CDR3: TGTGCCAGCGGCAGCGGGGGGATACCCAAAAACATTCAGTACTTC.

The rearrangement uses TRBV4-1 and TRBJ2-2, with TRBD1 as a possible D gene (6 bases). V was pared by 1 base and J by 3 bases, with 9 bases between. The CDR3 is made up of 15 amino acids. Germline V lookup: CDR1 MGHRA, CDR2 YSYEKL. CDR3 in amino acids: CASSQAPGDTGELFF. As DNA, the CDR3 is TGCGCCAGCAGCCAAGCCCCAGGGGACACCGGGGAGCTGTTTTTT.

V usage is TRBV5-1 and J usage is TRBJ1-2, with 12 nucleotides matching TRBD1. Per germline, CDR1 SGHRS and CDR2 YFSETQ. J lost 6 bases, V lost 3 bases, and 6 bases had no gene match. The CDR3 consists of 15 residues. The DNA for the CDR3 is TGCGCCAGCAGCTGGGGGACAGGGGGCGCCGATGGCTACACCTTC. Its translation is CASSWGTGGADGYTF.

V is TRBV30 and J is TRBJ2-1; D is perhaps TRBD2 (6 bases). The ends were cut back, 4 bases at V and 6 bases at J, with 13 bases in the middle. Germline V gene sequence: CDR1 GTSNPN, CDR2 SVGIG (reference sequence). This CDR3 is 13 amino acids long. CDR3 protein: CAWNNGGSNEQFF. CDR3 in DNA: TGTGCCTGGAATAACGGGGGTAGCAATGAGCAGTTCTTC.

V gene TRBV30 combines with J gene TRBJ1-4; weak D call: TRBD1 (6 bases). The CDR3 has 14 residues. Trimming stripped 4 bases from V and 7 bases from J, with 16 bases between. Germline V CDR1 and CDR2: GTSNPN, SVGIG (reference sequence). The CDR3 DNA reads as TGTGCCTGGACCCAGGACAGCCTTTTTGAAAAACTGTTTTTT. Protein sequence: CAWTQDSLFEKLFF.

The chain combines TRBV5-6 with TRBJ2-5; 8 positions agree with TRBD1. Unmatched junction bases numbered 3, after V lost 5 bases and J lost 3 bases. This CDR3 has 13 amino acids. Germline-derived CDR1 and CDR2 are SGHDT and YYEEEE. The CDR3 is CASSDRGKETQYF. The CDR3, as DNA: TGTGCCAGCAGTGACAGGGGCAAAGAGACCCAGTACTTC.